This T cell receptor (beta chain) originates from a study of T cell responses to AZD1222 COVID-19 vaccine. Study-level results: Spike-specific TCRs gained breadth and depth after people received two AZD1222 doses. Clonal diversity was possibly underestimated, and the donors were mostly white British, with more females.

The repertoire was sequenced with immunoSEQ multiplex PCR; TCRdb's copy has only in-frame clones and lacks some. This sample has roughly 130,000 clones, with 85% to 90% found just once. Comment on this clone: Antigen: not known.

The TCR comes from an adult in good health. This sample comprised peripheral blood, obtained on day 0 of AZD1222 vaccination.

The CDR3, as DNA: TGCGCCAGCAGCCAAGGAACAGGGGAGAACTATGGCTACACCTTC. This gives the protein CASSQGTGENYGYTF. This chain uses TRBV4-1 with TRBJ1-2, with 7 bases lining up with TRBD1. This CDR3 comprises 15 residues. The ends lost 1 base at V and 2 bases at J; junction bases unmatched: 4. From germline, CDR1 is MGHRA and CDR2 YSYEKL.